The 15 T cell receptor beta chains given below trace back to one sample, sequenced in a study of control samples from healthy donors and cancer patients. Clones were read by immunoSEQ multiplex PCR, and TCRdb kept only the in-frame ones, dropping some. The sample consists of about 150,000 clones, over 90% of them appearing once. Sequencing was performed on blood. Receptors were obtained from a man between 45 and 60 years old in good health.

The chain's CDR3 is CASSSSISYEQYF. CDR3 in DNA: TGCGCCAGCAGCTCTAGCATCTCCTACGAGCAGTACTTC. This chain links TRBV5-1 with TRBJ2-7; D might be TRBD2 (5 bases). Germline CDR1 and CDR2: SGHRS and YFSETQ. The V gene lost 3 bases and the J gene lost 0 bases, with 7 bases spanning the gap. CDR3 length equals 13 residues.

V gene TRBV19 combines with J gene TRBJ1-5, with 9 bases lining up with TRBD1. CDR3 length equals 14 residues. V dropped 4 bases and J dropped 5; count of bases not matched to a gene: 3. CDR1 and CDR2 from the germline V gene are LNHDA and SQIVND (reference sequence). The CDR3 sequence: CASSRRDRDQPQHF. The CDR3 nucleotides read TGTGCCAGTAGTAGACGGGACAGGGATCAGCCCCAGCATTTT.

A remark on this clone: Other DNA sequences in the same sample also yield this CDR3. This rearrangement joins TRBV25-1 to TRBJ1-2; D uncertain. Looked up from germline, CDR1 is MGHDK and CDR2 is SYGVNS. Trimming took off 1 base at V and 2 bases at J, with 5 bases between the two ends. The CDR3 is 13 residues long. The CDR3 spells CASSESGNYGYTF. CDR3 bases: TGTGCCAGCAGTGAATCTGGAAACTATGGCTACACCTTC.

The rearrangement uses TRBV7-6 and TRBJ2-5; no clear D gene. V was shortened by 5 bases and J by 5 bases, with 15 bases between the two germline ends. The CDR3 runs 14 residues. The germline CDR1 and CDR2 sequences are SGHVS and FNYEAQ. For the CDR3, the DNA is TGTGCCAGCAGCCCTCCCGCTCTGAGGGAGACCCAGTACTTC. It encodes CASSPPALRETQYF.

The CDR3 nucleotides are TGCGCCAGCAGTGAGTCGCAGACTTATGAGGAGCGTCGCGGCTACACCTTC. The encoded protein is CASSESQTYEERRGYTF. The V and J genes are TRBV10-1 and TRBJ1-2, with D hard to call. The V end lost 0 bases, the J end lost 8 bases, and 22 bases lay between the germline ends. Germline V gene sequence: CDR1 WNHNN, CDR2 SYGVQD (reference sequence). The CDR3 runs 17 residues.

The chain carries TRBV6-5 and TRBJ1-2, with D unresolved. The V gene's germline CDR1 is MNHEY and CDR2 SVGAGI. The V and J ends lost 4 bases and 4 bases respectively, with 7 bases between them. The CDR3 runs 12 residues. The CDR3 nucleotides are TGTGCCAGCAGTTCGGACGGCTATGGCTACACCTTC. Translating it yields CASSSDGYGYTF.

The gene calls are TRBV18 and TRBJ1-1; D perhaps matches TRBD1 (6 bases). The CDR3 covers 15 residues. In germline, CDR1 is KGHSH, CDR2 LQKENI. V lost 5 bases, J lost 1 base, and 14 bases lay in between. The CDR3 bases are TGTGCCAGCTCAATCGGGGGCGGCGCGAACACTGAAGCTTTCTTT. This gives the protein CASSIGGGANTEAFF.

The chain employs TRBV5-1 and TRBJ1-2, with D unclear. CDR1 and CDR2 (germline): SGHRS, YFSETQ. The CDR3 consists of 14 residues. V was cut by 0 bases and J by 8 bases, with 14 bases left in between. The CDR3 DNA sequence: TGCGCCAGCAGCTTGGAGGGAACCTCTCGGGGCTACACCTTC. Protein product: CASSLEGTSRGYTF.

The chain combines TRBV28 with TRBJ2-1; 9 bases agree with TRBD1. Germline V lookup: CDR1 MDHEN, CDR2 SYDVKM. This CDR3 region has 15 residues. V shed 8 bases, J shed 2 bases, and the junction held 7 bases outside the gene matches. The CDR3 region is CASSTGQGAYNEQFF. CDR3 nucleotide sequence: TGTGCCAGCTCAACGGGACAGGGCGCCTACAATGAGCAGTTCTTC.

The chain has TRBV28 and TRBJ1-3; no firm D call. The germline V gene has CDR1 MDHEN and CDR2 SYDVKM. Trimming cost V 6 bases and J 0 bases, with 15 bases left between them. The CDR3 sequence is 16 residues long. CDR3 residues: CASRSASARSGNTIYF. The DNA of the CDR3 is TGTGCCAGCAGGAGTGCCAGCGCCCGCTCTGGAAACACCATATATTTT.

This clone was counted a few times. In nucleotides, the CDR3 is TGTGCCACCAGCAGAAAGATGGACAGGGGCGATGAGCAGTACTTC. Protein sequence: CATSRKMDRGDEQYF. This chain joins TRBV15 and TRBJ2-7; 9 bases align to TRBD1. The CDR3 length is 15 residues. CDR1 is LNHNV, CDR2 YYDKDF, per germline (reference sequence). After removal of 2 bases from V and 7 bases from J, the junction contained 9 bases not matched to a gene.

The table lists this clone with a count of one. The V and J genes are TRBV7-2 and TRBJ2-7; weak D call: TRBD1 (7 bases). The CDR3 totals 14 residues. V lost 3 bases and J 3 bases, leaving 12 bases between the germline ends. CDR1 is SGHTA and CDR2 is FQGNSA in the germline V gene. The CDR3 DNA follows: TGTGCCAGCAGCTTGGGGGGACAGAACTACGAGCAGTACTTC. Protein: CASSLGGQNYEQYF. Supplemented by reference TRBV7-2 and TRBJ2-7, the full variable domain reads GAGVSQSPSNKVTEKGKDVELRCDPISGHTALYWYRQSLGQGLEFLIYFQGNSAPDKSGLPSDRFSAERTGGSVSTLTIQRTQQEDSAVYLCASSLGGQNYEQYFGPGTRLTVT.

The chain is built from TRBV5-4 and TRBJ2-4; 8 bases fit TRBD2. The CDR3 has 15 amino acids. V was clipped by 3 bases and J by 2 bases; unmatched bases: 4. The germline V gene encodes CDR1 SGHNT and CDR2 YYREEE (reference sequence). DNA for the CDR3: TGTGCCAGCAGCTATGCGGGAGGAACCAAAAACATTCAGTACTTC. This codes for CASSYAGGTKNIQYF.

The J gene is TRBJ2-1, the V gene TRBV5-1; D is uncertain. V dropped 0 bases and J dropped 0 bases, with 13 bases sitting between them. Looked up from germline, CDR1 is SGHRS and CDR2 is YFSETQ. The CDR3 totals 17 residues. The CDR3 region is CASSLAILLSSYNEQFF. In nucleotides, the CDR3 is TGCGCCAGCAGCTTGGCCATCCTCCTGAGCTCCTACAATGAGCAGTTCTTC. Using reference TRBV5-1 and TRBJ2-1 for the parts outside the CDR3, the full variable domain is KAGVTQTPRYLIKTRGQQVTLSCSPISGHRSVSWYQQTPGQGLQFLFEYFSETQRNKGNFPGRFSGRQFSNSRSEMNVSTLELGDSALYLCASSLAILLSSYNEQFFGPGTRLTVL.

The genes are TRBV29-1 and TRBJ1-1; TRBD1 aligns across 8 bases. CDR1 is SQVTM, CDR2 ANQGSEA, per germline. The CDR3 covers 13 residues. J was trimmed by 4 bases and V by 3 bases; bases with no gene match: 4. The CDR3 DNA follows: TGCAGCGTTGACAGGGGGCTCGGCACTGAAGCTTTCTTT. It translates to CSVDRGLGTEAFF.